A single TCR beta chain is shown here with its context. Its target is unknown. Assay used: immunoSEQ multiplex PCR; TCRdb lists only in-frame clones, some missing. The sample includes 150,000 to 200,000 clones, roughly 84% of them seen just once. The donors formed part of the approximately 120-subject validation cohort, distinct from the approximately 630-subject first cohort. This sample is part of a study of cytomegalovirus exposure and HLA in healthy donors. The study's findings and limits: In vitro, three CMV-associated chains proved specific for CMV antigens.

CDR1 LNHNV and CDR2 YYDKDF come from the germline V gene (reference sequence). Trimming shortened V by 4 bases and J by 6 bases, and 14 bases separated the two germline ends. This CDR3 has 14 residues. The gene calls are TRBV15 and TRBJ2-3, with D perhaps TRBD2 (6 bases). What was sequenced was PBMCs. The receptor's source is a man aged 18 to 30 in good health and CMV-seropositive. The CDR3 loop reads CATSTGVAGDTQYF. CDR3 DNA sequence: TGTGCCACCAGCACCGGGGTGGCGGGGGATACGCAGTATTTT.